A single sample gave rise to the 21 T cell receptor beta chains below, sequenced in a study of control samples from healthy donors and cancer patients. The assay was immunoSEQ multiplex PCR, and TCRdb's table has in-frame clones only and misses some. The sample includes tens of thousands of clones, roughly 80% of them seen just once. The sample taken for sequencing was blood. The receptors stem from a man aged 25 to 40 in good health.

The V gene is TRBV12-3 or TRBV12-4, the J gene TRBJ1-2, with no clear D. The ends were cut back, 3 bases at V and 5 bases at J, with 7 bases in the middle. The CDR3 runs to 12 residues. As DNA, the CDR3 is TGTGCCAGCAGTTTCGGTGAATATGGCTACACCTTC. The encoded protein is CASSFGEYGYTF.

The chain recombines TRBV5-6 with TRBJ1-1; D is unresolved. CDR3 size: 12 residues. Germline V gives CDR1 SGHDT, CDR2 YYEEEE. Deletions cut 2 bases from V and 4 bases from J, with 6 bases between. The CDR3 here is CASSLIGTEAFF. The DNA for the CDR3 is TGTGCCAGCAGCTTAATAGGCACTGAAGCTTTCTTT.

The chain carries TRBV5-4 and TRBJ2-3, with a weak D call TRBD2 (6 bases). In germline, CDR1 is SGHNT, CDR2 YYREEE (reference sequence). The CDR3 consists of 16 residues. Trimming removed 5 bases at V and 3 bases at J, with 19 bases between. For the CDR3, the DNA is TGTGCCAGCAGTCAAAAAACGGGAGTTCGGACAGATACGCAGTATTTT. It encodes CASSQKTGVRTDTQYF.

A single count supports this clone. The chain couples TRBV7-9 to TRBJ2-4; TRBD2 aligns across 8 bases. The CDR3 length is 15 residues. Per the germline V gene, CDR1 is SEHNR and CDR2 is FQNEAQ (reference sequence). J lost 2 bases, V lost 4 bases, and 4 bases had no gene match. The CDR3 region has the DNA TGTGCCAGCAGCTCCGGGGGGGCGACCAAAAACATTCAGTACTTC. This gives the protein CASSSGGATKNIQYF.

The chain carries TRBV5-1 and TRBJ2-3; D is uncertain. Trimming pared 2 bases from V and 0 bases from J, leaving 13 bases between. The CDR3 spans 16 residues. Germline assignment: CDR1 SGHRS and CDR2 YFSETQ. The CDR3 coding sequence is TGCGCCAGCAGCTTTTACGCAGACCCTAGCACAGATACGCAGTATTTT. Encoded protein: CASSFYADPSTDTQYF.

DNA of the CDR3: TGTGCCAGCAGCATGACAGTTAGTAATTCACCCCTCCACTTT. It codes for CASSMTVSNSPLHF. The rearrangement uses TRBV5-6 and TRBJ1-6, with D perhaps matching TRBD1 (5 bases). The CDR3 is made up of 14 amino acids. CDR1 and CDR2 from the germline V gene are SGHDT and YYEEEE. V was pared by 4 bases and J by 6 bases, with 11 bases between.

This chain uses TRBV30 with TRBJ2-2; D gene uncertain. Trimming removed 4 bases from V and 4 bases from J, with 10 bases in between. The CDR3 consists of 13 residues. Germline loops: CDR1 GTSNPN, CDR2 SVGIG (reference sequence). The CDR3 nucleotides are TGTGCCTGGACGAGGTTACGCACCGGGGAGCTGTTTTTT. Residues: CAWTRLRTGELFF.

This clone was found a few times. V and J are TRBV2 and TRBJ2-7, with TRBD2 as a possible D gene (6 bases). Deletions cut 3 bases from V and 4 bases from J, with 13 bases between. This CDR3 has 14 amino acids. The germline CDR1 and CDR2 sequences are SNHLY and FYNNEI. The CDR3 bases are TGTGCCAGCAGTGAGTCTAGCGACGTTTACGAGCAGTACTTC. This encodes CASSESSDVYEQYF.

The CDR3 is CASSNLFPLHF. CDR3 DNA: TGTGCCAGCAGTAATCTCTTTCCCCTCCACTTT. The chain combines TRBV28 with TRBJ1-6, with D unclear. Germline V gives CDR1 MDHEN, CDR2 SYDVKM. The CDR3 loop spans 11 amino acids. V was pared by 5 bases and J by 13 bases, with 9 bases between.

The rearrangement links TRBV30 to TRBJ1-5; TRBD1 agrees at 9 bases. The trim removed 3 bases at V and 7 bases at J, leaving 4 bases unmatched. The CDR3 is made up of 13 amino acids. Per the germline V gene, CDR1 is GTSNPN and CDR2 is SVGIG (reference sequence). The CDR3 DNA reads TGTGCCTGGAGCAGGGACAGGGACCAGCCCCAGCATTTT. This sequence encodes CAWSRDRDQPQHF.

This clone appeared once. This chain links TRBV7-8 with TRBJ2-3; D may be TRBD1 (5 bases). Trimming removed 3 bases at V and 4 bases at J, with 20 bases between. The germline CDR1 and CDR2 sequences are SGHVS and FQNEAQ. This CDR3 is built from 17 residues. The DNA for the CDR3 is TGTGCCAGCAGCTTCCAACCTGGACACCCAAGCCCAGATACGCAGTATTTT. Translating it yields CASSFQPGHPSPDTQYF. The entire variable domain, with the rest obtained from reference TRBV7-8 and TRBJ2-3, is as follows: GAGVSQSPRYKVAKRGQDVALRCDPISGHVSLFWYQQALGQGPEFLTYFQNEAQLDKSGLPSDRFFAERPEGSVSTLKIQRTQQEDSAVYLCASSFQPGHPSPDTQYFGPGTRLTVL.

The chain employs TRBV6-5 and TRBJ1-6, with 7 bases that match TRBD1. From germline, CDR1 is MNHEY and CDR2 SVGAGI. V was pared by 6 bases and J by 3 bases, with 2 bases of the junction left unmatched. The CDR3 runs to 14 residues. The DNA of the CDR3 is TGTGCCAGCAGGACAGGGAGCTATAATTCACCCCTCCACTTT. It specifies CASRTGSYNSPLHF.

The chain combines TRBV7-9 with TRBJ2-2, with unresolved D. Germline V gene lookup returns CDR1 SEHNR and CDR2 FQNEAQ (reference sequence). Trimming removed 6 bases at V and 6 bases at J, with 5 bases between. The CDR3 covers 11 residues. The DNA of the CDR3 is TGTGCCAGCAGTCCCGCCGGGGAGCTGTTTTTT. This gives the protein CASSPAGELFF.

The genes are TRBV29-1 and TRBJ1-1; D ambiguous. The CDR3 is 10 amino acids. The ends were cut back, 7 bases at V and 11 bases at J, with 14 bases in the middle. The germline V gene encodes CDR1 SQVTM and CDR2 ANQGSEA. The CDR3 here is CSAEQNAAFF. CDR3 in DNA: TGCAGCGCCGAACAGAATGCGGCTTTCTTT. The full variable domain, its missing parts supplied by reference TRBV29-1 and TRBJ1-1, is SAVISQKPSRDICQRGTSLTIQCQVDSQVTMMFWYRQQPGQSLTLIATANQGSEATYESGFVIDKFPISRPNLTFSTLTVSNMSPEDSSIYLCSAEQNAAFFGQGTRLTVV.

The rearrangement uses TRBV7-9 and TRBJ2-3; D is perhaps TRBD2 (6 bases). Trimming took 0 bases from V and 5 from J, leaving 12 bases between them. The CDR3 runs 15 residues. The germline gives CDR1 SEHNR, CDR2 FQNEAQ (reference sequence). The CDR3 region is CASSLAPRGGDTQYF. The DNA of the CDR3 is TGTGCCAGCAGCTTAGCCCCGAGGGGAGGAGATACGCAGTATTTT.

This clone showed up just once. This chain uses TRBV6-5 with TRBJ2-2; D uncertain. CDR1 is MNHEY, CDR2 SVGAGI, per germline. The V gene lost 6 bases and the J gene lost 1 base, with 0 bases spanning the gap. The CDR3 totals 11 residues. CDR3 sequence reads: CASRNTGELFF. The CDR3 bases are TGTGCCAGCAGGAACACCGGGGAGCTGTTTTTT.

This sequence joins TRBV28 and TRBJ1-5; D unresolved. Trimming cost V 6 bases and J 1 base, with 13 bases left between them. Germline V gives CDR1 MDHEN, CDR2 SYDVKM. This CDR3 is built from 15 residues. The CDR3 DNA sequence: TGTGCCAGCAGCCCTGGGTCTTTGAGCAATCAGCCCCAGCATTTT. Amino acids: CASSPGSLSNQPQHF.

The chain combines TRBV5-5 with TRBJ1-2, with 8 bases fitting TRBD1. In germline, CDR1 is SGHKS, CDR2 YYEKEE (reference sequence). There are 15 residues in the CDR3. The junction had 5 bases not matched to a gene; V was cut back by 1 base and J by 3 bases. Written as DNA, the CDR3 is TGTGCCAGCAGCTTGCGGGCAGGGGGCGACTATGGCTACACCTTC. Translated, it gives CASSLRAGGDYGYTF.

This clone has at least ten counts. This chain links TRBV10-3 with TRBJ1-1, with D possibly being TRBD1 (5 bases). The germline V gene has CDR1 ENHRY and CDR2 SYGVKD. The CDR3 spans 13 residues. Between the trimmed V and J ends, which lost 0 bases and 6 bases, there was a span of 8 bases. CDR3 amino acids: CAISESGTSEAFF. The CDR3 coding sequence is TGTGCCATCAGTGAGTCCGGGACTTCTGAAGCTTTCTTT.

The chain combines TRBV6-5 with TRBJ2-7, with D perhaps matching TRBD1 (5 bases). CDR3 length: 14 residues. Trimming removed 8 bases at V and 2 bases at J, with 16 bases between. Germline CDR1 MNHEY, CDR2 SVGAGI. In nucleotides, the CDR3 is TGTGCCAGCCACCGACCGGGCAGGGCCTACGAGCAGTACTTC. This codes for CASHRPGRAYEQYF.

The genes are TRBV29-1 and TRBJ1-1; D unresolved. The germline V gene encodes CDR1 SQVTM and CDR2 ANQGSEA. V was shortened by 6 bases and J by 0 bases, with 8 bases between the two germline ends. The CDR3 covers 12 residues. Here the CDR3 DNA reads TGCAGCGTACACGATGTGAACACTGAAGCTTTCTTT. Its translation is CSVHDVNTEAFF.